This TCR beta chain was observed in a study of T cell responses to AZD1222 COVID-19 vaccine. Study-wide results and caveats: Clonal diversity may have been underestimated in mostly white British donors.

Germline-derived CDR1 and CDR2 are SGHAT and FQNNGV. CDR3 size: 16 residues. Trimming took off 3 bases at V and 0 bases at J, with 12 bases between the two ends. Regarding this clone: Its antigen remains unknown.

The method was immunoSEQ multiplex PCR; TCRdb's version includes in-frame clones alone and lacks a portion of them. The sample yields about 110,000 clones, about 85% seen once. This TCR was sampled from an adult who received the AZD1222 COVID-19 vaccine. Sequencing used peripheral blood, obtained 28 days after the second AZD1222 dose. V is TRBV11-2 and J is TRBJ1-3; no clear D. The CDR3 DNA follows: TGTGCCAGCAGCTTTTTTGCCCAGGACTCTGGAAACACCATATATTTT. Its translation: CASSFFAQDSGNTIYF.